One sample yielded the 27 T cell receptor beta chains listed below, sequenced in a study of blood T cell repertoires in COVID-19. Sequencing used immunoSEQ multiplex PCR; TCRdb keeps in-frame clones, though not all of them. This sample has approximately 220,000 clones, with around four fifths found just once. The sample taken for sequencing was peripheral blood. Source of these receptors: a man aged 40-55 years with acute or convalescent COVID-19.

This chain uses TRBV5-1 with TRBJ2-2; TRBD2 is a possible D gene (6 bases). V was shortened by 2 bases and J by 5 bases, with 13 bases between the two germline ends. Germline-derived CDR1 and CDR2 are SGHRS and YFSETQ. This CDR3 region has 15 residues. The CDR3 nucleotides read TGCGCCAGCAGCTTTGGGGGAGGCCTGACCGGGGAGCTGTTTTTT. Translated, it gives CASSFGGGLTGELFF.

The V gene is TRBV5-1, the J gene TRBJ2-1, with 11 nucleotides matching TRBD2. J lost 5 bases, V lost 5 bases, and 3 bases had no gene match. CDR3 length: 14 amino acids. The germline gives CDR1 SGHRS, CDR2 YFSETQ. The CDR3 loop is CASSGTSGNNEQFF. In DNA, the CDR3 is TGCGCCAGCAGTGGGACTAGCGGAAACAATGAGCAGTTCTTC.

The V call is TRBV5-5, the J call TRBJ2-5; possibly TRBD2 for D (5 bases). The V gene's germline CDR1 is SGHKS and CDR2 YYEKEE (reference sequence). V lost 4 bases and J lost 2, with 12 bases in between. The CDR3 loop spans 14 amino acids. The CDR3 sequence is CASSAFGGQETQYF. CDR3 in DNA: TGTGCCAGCAGCGCCTTTGGAGGACAAGAGACCCAGTACTTC.

The CDR3 nucleotides read TGTGCCAGCAGTCGACAGACTGAAGCTTTCTTT. It codes for CASSRQTEAFF. This chain joins TRBV6-5 and TRBJ1-1, with D tentatively TRBD1 (5 bases). The germline CDR1 and CDR2 sequences are MNHEY and SVGAGI. The CDR3 is 11 amino acids. V shed 5 bases and J shed 5 bases, with 6 bases lying between them.

V is TRBV6-5 and J is TRBJ1-1; no definite D call. With 6 bases removed from V and 5 bases from J, the gap between germline ends came to 13 bases. The CDR3 is 13 residues long. CDR1 and CDR2 (germline): MNHEY, SVGAGI. The DNA of the CDR3 is TGTGCCAGCAGCCGCGGGGTTATGACTGAAGCTTTCTTT. The encoded protein is CASSRGVMTEAFF.

V usage is TRBV11-3 and J usage is TRBJ2-1; TRBD2 matches at 7 bases. Germline V gene sequence: CDR1 SGHNT, CDR2 YENEEA. The junction had 2 bases not matched to a gene; V was cut back by 3 bases and J by 0 bases. The CDR3 is made up of 15 amino acids. CDR3 sequence: CASSLGGVSYNEQFF. The CDR3 DNA sequence: TGTGCCAGCAGCTTGGGGGGGGTCTCCTACAATGAGCAGTTCTTC.

The chain joins TRBV19 to TRBJ2-3, with D unclear. Per germline, CDR1 LNHDA and CDR2 SQIVND (reference sequence). The CDR3 loop spans 13 amino acids. Trimming shortened V by 6 bases and J by 4 bases, and 11 bases separated the two germline ends. The CDR3 nucleotides read TGTGCCAGTAGCCCTCTGCCGGCAGATACGCAGTATTTT. Translation: CASSPLPADTQYF.

The J gene is TRBJ2-3, the V gene TRBV15; 10 nucleotides align to TRBD1. The CDR3 spans 14 residues. The germline V gene encodes CDR1 LNHNV and CDR2 YYDKDF (reference sequence). The trim removed 8 bases at V and 5 bases at J, leaving 7 bases unmatched. CDR3 sequence (DNA): TGTGCCACCGGAGGGGGGACAGGGGTAGATACGCAGTATTTT. Encoded protein: CATGGGTGVDTQYF.

A single count supports this clone. The chain recombines TRBV19 with TRBJ2-7; TRBD1 agrees at 11 bases. The length of the CDR3 is 13 residues. CDR1 is LNHDA, CDR2 SQIVND, per germline (reference sequence). J was trimmed by 7 bases and V by 9 bases; bases with no gene match: 8. The CDR3 loop is CASSGTGGGEQYF. The CDR3 nucleotides read TGTGCCAGCTCCGGGACAGGGGGTGGGGAGCAGTACTTC.

The chain recombines TRBV5-1 with TRBJ2-3; tentatively, D is TRBD2 (6 bases). The CDR3 totals 18 residues. V was shortened by 1 base and J by 0 bases, with 18 bases between the two germline ends. CDR1 and CDR2 (germline): SGHRS, YFSETQ. CDR3: CASSLTSLGGTSTDTQYF. DNA for the CDR3: TGCGCCAGCAGCTTGACCTCGTTGGGGGGTACGAGCACAGATACGCAGTATTTT.

The CDR3 DNA is TGTGCCAGCAGCTTGGTGGGTGGGACTAGCGGTAGTAGGGAGCAGTACTTC. As protein: CASSLVGGTSGSREQYF. The V gene is TRBV5-5, the J gene TRBJ2-7; 11 bases line up with TRBD2. Per germline, CDR1 SGHKS and CDR2 YYEKEE (reference sequence). Trimming at V came to 0 bases and at J to 7 bases, leaving 12 bases not matched to a gene. The length of the CDR3 is 17 residues.

V is TRBV11-3 and J is TRBJ2-7, with 10 bases lining up with TRBD2. The germline V gene encodes CDR1 SGHNT and CDR2 YENEEA. This CDR3 contains 14 residues. V was clipped by 5 bases and J by 7 bases; unmatched bases: 8. CDR3 sequence (DNA): TGTGCCAGCAGCCCATCTAGCGGGAGCGGGGAGCAGTACTTC. This encodes CASSPSSGSGEQYF.

This rearrangement joins TRBV3-1 (or the pseudogene TRBV3-2) to TRBJ2-5; TRBD2 matches at 7 bases. J gave up 5 bases and V 0 bases, and 9 bases lay outside the gene matches. The CDR3 consists of 16 residues. Germline-derived CDR1 and CDR2 are LGHDT and YNNKEL (reference sequence). The CDR3 DNA is TGTGCCAGCAGCCAAGATAGGGGAGGGCCGGTGGAGACCCAGTACTTC. Translated, it gives CASSQDRGGPVETQYF.

The CDR3 DNA is TGTGCCAGCAGTGAAGTGACAGCTCTACATAGCAATCAGCCCCAGCATTTT. This gives the protein CASSEVTALHSNQPQHF. This chain joins TRBV6-1 and TRBJ1-5; D might be TRBD1 (5 bases). The CDR3 loop spans 17 amino acids. Trimming cost V 1 base and J 0 bases, with 13 bases left between them. CDR1 and CDR2 from the germline V gene are MNHNS and SASEGT.

This rearrangement joins TRBV3-1 (or the pseudogene TRBV3-2) to TRBJ2-1; 9 nucleotides line up with TRBD2. The CDR3 length is 16 residues. The ends lost 0 bases at V and 6 bases at J; junction bases unmatched: 6. CDR1 and CDR2 from the germline V gene are LGHDT and YNNKEL (reference sequence). The CDR3 region has the DNA TGTGCCAGCAGCCAAGAACCGGGACTAGCAGGCAATGAGCAGTTCTTC. Translation gives CASSQEPGLAGNEQFF.

The chain joins TRBV30 to TRBJ1-1, with a tentative D call TRBD1 (5 bases). The CDR3 runs to 15 residues. Germline V gene data show CDR1 as GTSNPN and CDR2 as SVGIG (reference sequence). V was clipped by 2 bases and J by 0 bases, with 13 bases between them. CDR3 in DNA: TGTGCCTGGAGTCCCATCGACAGTTTGAACACTGAAGCTTTCTTT. It translates to CAWSPIDSLNTEAFF.

This CDR3 reads CASSVAASGGYEQYF. The CDR3 DNA reads TGTGCCAGCAGCGTAGCGGCTAGCGGGGGATACGAGCAGTACTTC. The rearrangement uses TRBV9 and TRBJ2-7, with 10 bases lining up with TRBD2. V dropped 0 bases and J dropped 4; count of bases not matched to a gene: 4. The CDR3 is 15 amino acids. Per the germline V gene, CDR1 is SGDLS and CDR2 is YYNGEE.

V usage is TRBV7-9 and J usage is TRBJ1-4; no definite D call. This CDR3 is built from 16 residues. Germline CDR1 SEHNR, CDR2 FQNEAQ (reference sequence). Trimming left V 0 bases short and J 4 bases short, with 12 bases between. The CDR3 nucleotides are TGTGCCAGCAGCTTAGCGTACCGGGGTTATAATGAAAAACTGTTTTTT. Its protein is CASSLAYRGYNEKLFF.

This chain connects TRBV5-1 to TRBJ1-2, with 7 bases fitting TRBD1. After removal of 6 bases from V and 2 bases from J, the junction contained 7 bases not matched to a gene. CDR3 size: 14 residues. Germline-derived CDR1 and CDR2 are SGHRS and YFSETQ. The CDR3 DNA follows: TGCGCCAGCACACTAGGGACAGCCAACTATGGCTACACCTTC. This encodes CASTLGTANYGYTF.

The V call is TRBV5-4, the J call TRBJ2-1; TRBD2 might be the D (5 bases). Trimming removed 0 bases from V and 4 bases from J, with 11 bases in between. The CDR3 runs to 15 residues. CDR1 and CDR2 (germline): SGHNT, YYREEE (reference sequence). The CDR3 DNA reads TGTGCCAGCAGCTTGGGTCATTCGGGGTACAATGAGCAGTTCTTC. Its protein is CASSLGHSGYNEQFF.

The rearrangement joins TRBV6-6 to TRBJ1-2; TRBD1 matches 7 bases. Trimming removed 2 bases from V and 4 bases from J; junction bases left unmatched: 4. CDR3 length: 14 residues. Germline assignment: CDR1 MNHNY and CDR2 SVGAGI (reference sequence). CDR3 sequence: CASSYEGAGYGYTF. The CDR3 DNA follows: TGTGCCAGCAGTTACGAGGGGGCGGGCTATGGCTACACCTTC.

The V call is TRBV30, the J call TRBJ2-1, with a possible D match to TRBD2 (5 bases). CDR1 is GTSNPN, CDR2 SVGIG, per germline (reference sequence). The germline V and J ends were trimmed by 2 bases and 9 bases, with 17 bases remaining between them. This CDR3 has 14 residues. The CDR3: CAWSQIPGRGEQFF. CDR3 bases: TGTGCCTGGAGTCAAATCCCGGGGAGAGGTGAGCAGTTCTTC. The entire variable domain, with the rest obtained from reference TRBV30 and TRBJ2-1, is as follows: SQTIHQWPATLVQPVGSPLSLECTVEGTSNPNLYWYRQAAGRGLQLLFYSVGIGQISSEVPQNLSASRPQDRQFILSSKKLLLSDSGFYLCAWSQIPGRGEQFFGPGTRLTVL.

The sample holds many counts of this clone. The chain links TRBV19 to TRBJ1-1; unclear D gene. CDR3 length equals 13 residues. CDR1 LNHDA and CDR2 SQIVND come from the germline V gene (reference sequence). Trimming took 6 bases from V and 4 from J, leaving 12 bases between them. This CDR3 reads CASRREVGTEAFF. CDR3 DNA sequence: TGTGCCAGTAGACGGGAGGTTGGCACTGAAGCTTTCTTT.

The chain carries TRBV19 and TRBJ1-6, with 8 bases aligning to TRBD1. The CDR3 consists of 14 residues. V dropped 4 bases and J dropped 10; count of bases not matched to a gene: 6. The germline CDR1 and CDR2 sequences are LNHDA and SQIVND (reference sequence). The CDR3 loop reads CASSTLQGGSPLHF. Written as DNA, the CDR3 is TGTGCCAGTAGTACCCTACAGGGGGGGTCACCCCTCCACTTT.

Concerning this clone itself: Distinct nucleotide sequences in the sample also encode this CDR3. The CDR3 DNA sequence: TGTGCCAGCAGCAGCCTTACAGGGAACACTGAAGCTTTCTTT. Residues: CASSSLTGNTEAFF. This chain links TRBV6-5 with TRBJ1-1; TRBD1 is a possible D gene (5 bases). Trimming removed 6 bases at V and 1 base at J, with 12 bases between. Germline CDR1 is MNHEY and CDR2 is SVGAGI. The CDR3 totals 14 residues.

The rearrangement joins TRBV5-5 to TRBJ2-5; no definite D call. Trimming pared 1 base from V and 1 base from J, leaving 5 bases between. Germline V gene lookup returns CDR1 SGHKS and CDR2 YYEKEE (reference sequence). There are 13 residues in the CDR3. Here the CDR3 reads CASSLPGQETQYF. The CDR3 nucleotides are TGTGCCAGCAGCTTGCCGGGCCAAGAGACCCAGTACTTC.

This chain connects TRBV29-1 to TRBJ2-2, with 10 bases that match TRBD2. V was clipped by 3 bases and J by 0 bases; unmatched bases: 10. CDR3 length: 18 amino acids. Germline V CDR1 and CDR2: SQVTM, ANQGSEA. The CDR3 bases are TGCAGCGTTGAGAGTTTTGGTCTAGCGGGAGCGAACACCGGGGAGCTGTTTTTT. Encoded protein: CSVESFGLAGANTGELFF.